Following are 6 T cell receptor beta chains from one sample sequenced in a study of blood T cell repertoires in COVID-19. Data came from immunoSEQ multiplex PCR; TCRdb stores just in-frame clones and leaves some out. The sample gives about 220,000 clones, approximately 81% of which show up once; about 3.8% is in the top ten. The material sequenced was peripheral blood. The receptor set was obtained from a woman over 75 with acute or convalescent COVID-19.

This clone was observed a handful of times. The rearrangement links TRBV7-2 to TRBJ1-1, with D tentatively TRBD1 (6 bases). Per the germline V gene, CDR1 is SGHTA and CDR2 is FQGNSA. The CDR3 has 14 residues. Trimming took 3 bases from V and 1 from J, leaving 9 bases between them. The CDR3 DNA is TGTGCCAGCAGCTTGGGCAGGGGGAACACTGAAGCTTTCTTT. This codes for CASSLGRGNTEAFF. The full variable domain, with the rest looked up from reference TRBV7-2 and TRBJ1-1, is GAGVSQSPSNKVTEKGKDVELRCDPISGHTALYWYRQSLGQGLEFLIYFQGNSAPDKSGLPSDRFSAERTGGSVSTLTIQRTQQEDSAVYLCASSLGRGNTEAFFGQGTRLTVV.

The rearrangement joins TRBV24-1 to TRBJ1-2; maybe TRBD1 (6 bases). V lost 4 bases, J lost 5 bases, and 10 bases lay in between. The CDR3 extends over 13 amino acids. Germline CDR1 KGHDR, CDR2 SFDVKD. Here the CDR3 reads CATSEGTPYGYTF. The CDR3 DNA follows: TGTGCCACCAGTGAGGGGACACCTTATGGCTACACCTTC.

This clone appeared a few times. The V and J genes are TRBV13 and TRBJ1-5; D call uncertain. The CDR3 has 14 amino acids. CDR1 and CDR2 (germline): PRHDT, FYEKMQ (reference sequence). The germline V and J ends were trimmed by 0 bases and 0 bases, with 3 bases remaining between them. CDR3 loop: CASSLGRSNQPQHF. The CDR3 DNA reads as TGTGCCAGCAGCTTAGGCCGTAGCAATCAGCCCCAGCATTTT.

V usage is TRBV9 and J usage is TRBJ1-2; tentative D call: TRBD1 (6 bases). From germline, CDR1 is SGDLS and CDR2 YYNGEE. Trimming pared 0 bases from V and 4 bases from J, leaving 10 bases between. The CDR3 covers 14 residues. CDR3 coding DNA: TGTGCCAGCAGCGTAGCCGGGACATCCTATGGCTACACCTTC. Amino acids: CASSVAGTSYGYTF.

The rearrangement links TRBV29-1 to TRBJ2-1, with TRBD2 matching 8 bases. Germline trimming cut 4 bases from V and 0 bases from J; bases unmatched to any gene: 14. The CDR3 length is 18 residues. Germline-derived CDR1 and CDR2 are SQVTM and ANQGSEA. The CDR3 is CSVAALAGGSSSYNEQFF. The CDR3 DNA is TGCAGCGTTGCGGCCCTGGCGGGGGGTTCGAGCTCCTACAATGAGCAGTTCTTC.

The V gene is TRBV14, the J gene TRBJ2-7; 9 bases align to TRBD1. V was clipped by 3 bases and J by 3 bases; unmatched bases: 9. This CDR3 is 16 amino acids long. From germline, CDR1 is SGHDN and CDR2 FVKESK. This chain's CDR3 is CASSHYGQGSYYEQYF. DNA for the CDR3: TGTGCCAGCAGCCATTATGGACAGGGGAGCTACTACGAGCAGTACTTC.